Following are 10 T cell receptor beta chains from one sample sequenced in a study of cytomegalovirus exposure and HLA in healthy donors. The PCR made use of 60 Vbeta and 13 Jbeta primers. TCRdb's table, derived via immunoSEQ multiplex PCR, lists solely in-frame clones and lacks some. This sample has approximately 290,000 clones, with 80% found just once. Sequenced: PBMCs. Receptors originate from a girl aged 2 to 10 in good health and CMV-seronegative.

The chain has TRBV9 and TRBJ1-1, with D maybe TRBD1 (5 bases). V dropped 3 bases and J dropped 5 bases, with 23 bases sitting between them. Germline CDR1 SGDLS, CDR2 YYNGEE. The CDR3 has 17 residues. CDR3 bases: TGTGCCAGCAGCGCCCTCTTAGGCGGTGGGGGGGGAACTGAAGCTTTCTTT. Amino acids: CASSALLGGGGGTEAFF.

This rearrangement joins TRBV11-2 to TRBJ2-5; D might be TRBD1 (6 bases). The CDR3 extends over 15 amino acids. From germline, CDR1 is SGHAT and CDR2 FQNNGV. With 1 base removed from V and 5 bases from J, the gap between germline ends came to 14 bases. CDR3 region: CASSLGATGSETQYF. In DNA form, the CDR3 reads TGTGCCAGCAGCTTAGGAGCAACAGGGTCGGAGACCCAGTACTTC.

The chain recombines TRBV6-5 with TRBJ1-5; no reliable D call. Germline V CDR1 and CDR2: MNHEY, SVGAGI. This CDR3 has 13 residues. Deletions cut 5 bases from V and 0 bases from J, with 5 bases between. CDR3 nucleotides: TGTGCCAGCAGTCCGTATAGCAATCAGCCCCAGCATTTT. It encodes CASSPYSNQPQHF.

The chain combines TRBV29-1 with TRBJ1-4, with 7 bases that match TRBD1. This CDR3 spans 16 amino acids. Germline V gene lookup returns CDR1 SQVTM and CDR2 ANQGSEA. V shed 7 bases and J 0 bases; nucleotides not matched to a gene: 11. CDR3 in DNA: TGCAGCGCCCAGACAGGGACCAGCCCAACTAATGAAAAACTGTTTTTT. Residues: CSAQTGTSPTNEKLFF. The full variable domain, its missing parts supplied by reference TRBV29-1 and TRBJ1-4, is SAVISQKPSRDICQRGTSLTIQCQVDSQVTMMFWYRQQPGQSLTLIATANQGSEATYESGFVIDKFPISRPNLTFSTLTVSNMSPEDSSIYLCSAQTGTSPTNEKLFFGSGTQLSVL.

The table lists this clone with a few counts. This chain links TRBV2 with TRBJ2-1, with TRBD2 matching over 9 bases. The CDR3 has 15 amino acids. The trim removed 6 bases at V and 8 bases at J, leaving 11 bases unmatched. Germline CDR1 reads SNHLY; CDR2 reads FYNNEI. The CDR3 loop is CASRGPGLAKDEQFF. The DNA of the CDR3 is TGTGCCAGCAGGGGGCCGGGACTAGCTAAAGATGAGCAGTTCTTC. The entire variable domain, with the rest obtained from reference TRBV2 and TRBJ2-1, is as follows: EPEVTQTPSHQVTQMGQEVILRCVPISNHLYFYWYRQILGQKVEFLVSFYNNEISEKSEIFDDQFSVERPDGSNFTLKIRSTKLEDSAMYFCASRGPGLAKDEQFFGPGTRLTVL.

The CDR3 DNA follows: TGTGCCAGCATGATTAACTCTAGACCGTTTCGGGAGCAGTTCTTC. This codes for CASMINSRPFREQFF. The chain has TRBV6-1 and TRBJ2-1; D is ambiguous. V gave up 7 bases and J gave up 10 bases, with 23 bases separating them. Germline V gene sequence: CDR1 MNHNS, CDR2 SASEGT. The CDR3 has 15 amino acids.

V gene TRBV6-1 combines with J gene TRBJ1-6; 9 bases map to TRBD1. The CDR3 is made up of 13 amino acids. J gave up 10 bases and V 7 bases, and 5 bases lay outside the gene matches. The germline gives CDR1 MNHNS, CDR2 SASEGT. The CDR3 loop is CASTRQGDSPLHF. CDR3 bases: TGTGCCAGCACCCGACAGGGGGACTCACCCCTCCACTTT.

The sample holds a few counts of this clone. The sample has other DNA sequences that encode this CDR3 too. The chain carries TRBV5-1 and TRBJ2-7; tentative D call: TRBD2 (6 bases). V dropped 4 bases and J dropped 2 bases, with 10 bases sitting between them. The germline gives CDR1 SGHRS, CDR2 YFSETQ. The CDR3 is 13 residues long. CDR3 sequence: CASSPREAYEQYF. DNA for the CDR3: TGCGCCAGCAGCCCTAGGGAGGCCTACGAGCAGTACTTC.

This chain links TRBV10-3 with TRBJ2-7; tentatively, D is TRBD2 (6 bases). The CDR3 has 13 residues. The V end lost 4 bases, the J end lost 1 base, and 8 bases lay between the germline ends. CDR1 ENHRY and CDR2 SYGVKD come from the germline V gene. For the CDR3, the DNA is TGTGCCATCAGTGCGGACTATTCCTACGAGCAGTACTTC. Translating it yields CAISADYSYEQYF.

The V and J genes are TRBV10-3 and TRBJ1-4, with unresolved D. CDR3 length: 17 residues. Per germline, CDR1 ENHRY and CDR2 SYGVKD. Trimming pared 3 bases from V and 4 bases from J, leaving 18 bases between. CDR3 amino acids: CAISDSVVLGSNEKLFF. The CDR3 coding sequence is TGTGCCATCAGTGATTCGGTGGTACTAGGGAGTAATGAAAAACTGTTTTTT.